The following is a T cell receptor beta chain sequence with its context. In its sample, this clonotype was seen a few times. Its specific antigen is unknown. No qualities accompany the bases; no much larger clone lies one base away. Interpreted using the paper, the treatment or condition label stands for: allogeneic hematopoietic cell transplantation with graft depleted of TCRalphabeta T cells and CD19 B cells. The children who served as transplant recipients had been given grafts of TCRalphabeta/CD19-depleted allogeneic hematopoietic cells. Library generation was performed with PCR. Sequencing relied on an Illumina HiSeq 2500. TCR libraries were prepared with molecular barcoding, using unique molecular identifiers to normalize TCRbeta repertoire quantification. The public sequencing data were trimmed at Q25 with fastp and processed into clonotypes with MiXCR by TCRdb, which kept only in-frame beta chains. Each entry merges the rows of one CDR3 protein and shows their most common DNA and genes. The sample table lists around 800,000 distinct CDR3 sequences, approximately 15% of them with a count of one. The top ten clones comprise 5% of the sample.

This entry comes from a study of T-cell reconstitution after alpha-beta-depleted transplantation in children (TCRdb year 2016). For the wider study: Using TCR repertoire profiling, the study followed T-cell immune reconstitution in a quantitative way in children after TCRalphabeta/CD19-depleted allogeneic hematopoietic cell transplantation.

Relative to germline, V is missing 2 bases and J is missing 0 bases, with 1 base of the junction outside any gene match. CDR1 MNHEY and CDR2 SVGAGI were looked up in the germline V gene. The CDR3 goes from the cysteine to the phenylalanine over 15 residues. Only the CDR3 region is kept as DNA, spanning 45 bases read in frame from base 1. What the research found in general, with its limitations: The high TCRbeta diversity at day 60 in some patients was ascribed to recipient T cells and intrathymic progenitors that had survived conditioning. The apparently early recovery of alphabetaT-cell counts about two months after transplant reportedly depended on only several hundred rapidly expanded clones that came from non-depleted graft cells. Over subsequent months, a decline in hyperexpanded clone frequencies was noted, and after one year, T-cell counts and TCRbeta diversity were mostly ascribed to newly produced T cells.

The sequenced sample was PBMCs, mostly from graft donor cells, obtained 360 days after TCRalphabeta/CD19-depleted stem cell transplant. The origin of this receptor is a male patient under 18 who had a stem cell transplant for acute lymphoblastic leukemia, so the T cells may come from the graft donor. The chain links TRBV6-5 with TRBJ2-1, with 7 central nucleotides matching TRBD1. The DNA sequence is given as TGTGCCAGCAGTTACGGGACAGTCTCCTACAATGAGCAGTTCTTC. The encoded protein is CASSYGTVSYNEQFF.